This entry lists 5 T cell receptor beta chains sequenced from one sample in a study of cytomegalovirus exposure and HLA in healthy donors. The PCR used 60 Vbeta and 13 Jbeta primers. Only in-frame clones appear in the TCRdb table, and some are missing; sequencing was by immunoSEQ multiplex PCR. This repertoire shows 85,000 to 100,000 clones, approximately 57% found once; its top ten account for just under 6.5%. The sequenced sample was PBMCs. The receptors originated from a woman under 40 in good health and CMV-seronegative.

This clone was counted only a few times. This chain joins TRBV9 and TRBJ2-7, with 8 bases identical to TRBD2. Unmatched junction bases numbered 11, after V lost 6 bases and J lost 3 bases. This CDR3 region has 15 residues. CDR1 is SGDLS, CDR2 YYNGEE, per germline. The CDR3 spells CASNRAGEAYYEQYF. For the CDR3, the DNA is TGTGCCAGCAACCGAGCGGGAGAAGCATACTACGAGCAGTACTTC.

Only a few counts were recorded for this clone. The V and J genes are TRBV25-1 and TRBJ1-5; 7 nucleotides match TRBD1. CDR1 is MGHDK, CDR2 SYGVNS, per germline. The CDR3 sequence is 13 residues long. V lost 1 base, J lost 6 bases, and 0 bases stayed unmatched. CDR3 amino acids: CASSESGGQPQHF. CDR3 bases: TGTGCCAGCAGTGAATCAGGGGGTCAGCCCCAGCATTTT.

This clone was counted a few times. J is TRBJ2-7 and V is TRBV28; D might be TRBD1 (5 bases). The germline V gene encodes CDR1 MDHEN and CDR2 SYDVKM. Trimming stripped 6 bases from V and 4 bases from J, with 10 bases between. The CDR3 is 12 residues long. For the CDR3, the DNA is TGTGCCAGCAGCACACAGGCGTACGAGCAGTACTTC. As protein: CASSTQAYEQYF. The full variable domain, completed using reference TRBV28 and TRBJ2-7, is DVKVTQSSRYLVKRTGEKVFLECVQDMDHENMFWYRQDPGLGLRLIYFSYDVKMKEKGDIPEGYSVSREKKERFSLILESASTNQTSMYLCASSTQAYEQYFGPGTRLTVT.

This clone was detected only a few times. The chain's CDR3 is CASSPPGREKLFF. CDR3 nucleotides: TGTGCCAGCTCACCACCGGGGAGGGAAAAACTGTTTTTT. V is TRBV18 and J is TRBJ1-4; D call uncertain. Germline V gives CDR1 KGHSH, CDR2 LQKENI. V lost 0 bases to trimming and J lost 8 bases, with 7 bases between them. The CDR3 contains 13 residues.

The V call is TRBV4-1, the J call TRBJ2-3, with D perhaps matching TRBD1 (6 bases). V was clipped by 1 base and J by 4 bases, with 9 bases between them. The CDR3 sequence is 14 residues long. Germline assignment: CDR1 MGHRA and CDR2 YSYEKL. The CDR3 reads CASSQVNRADTQYF. CDR3 bases: TGCGCCAGCAGCCAAGTTAACAGGGCAGATACGCAGTATTTT.